A selection of T cell receptor beta chains follows, all from one sample in a study of blood T cell repertoires in COVID-19. TCRdb's copy holds only in-frame clones and misses some; the assay was immunoSEQ multiplex PCR. The sample shows 50,000 or so clones, about 83% of them seen only once. Sequenced sample: peripheral blood. Every receptor here comes from a man aged 35 to 55 with acute or convalescent COVID-19. Each CDR3 is given with its conserved first and last residue. A D gene is named only where the DNA matches it firmly. Clone size appears in some rows only: once, few, many, or a class for an expanded clone.

j_call: TRBJ2-3; v_call: TRBV6-5; d_call: -; clone_size: -; cdr3_nt: TGTGCCACCCGAGGAGGCCTCTGGGCAGATACGCAGTATTTT; cdr3_aa: CATRGGLWADTQYF
j_call: TRBJ2-5; v_call: TRBV10-3; d_call: TRBD2; clone_size: -; cdr3_nt: TGTGCCATTTCTAGGGATTCCTCGACTAGCGGAAACCAAGAGACCCAGTACTTC; cdr3_aa: CAISRDSSTSGNQETQYF
j_call: TRBJ2-1; v_call: TRBV7-9; d_call: TRBD2; clone_size: -; cdr3_nt: TGTGCCAGCAGCTTAGGACAGCGGGGGGTAAATGAGCAGTTCTTC; cdr3_aa: CASSLGQRGVNEQFF
j_call: TRBJ1-6; v_call: TRBV14; d_call: TRBD1; clone_size: -; cdr3_nt: TGTGCCAGCAGCCCCCAACAGGGGTCTAATTCACCCCTCCACTTT; cdr3_aa: CASSPQQGSNSPLHF
j_call: TRBJ1-1; v_call: TRBV6-5; d_call: -; clone_size: -; cdr3_nt: TGTGCCAGCAGTACCCGGGGGGCCGAGAACACTGAAGCTTTCTTT; cdr3_aa: CASSTRGAENTEAFF
j_call: TRBJ2-3; v_call: TRBV6-5; d_call: -; clone_size: -; cdr3_nt: TGTGCCAGCACTTTGGGGGGTATGGGCACAGATACGCAGTATTTT; cdr3_aa: CASTLGGMGTDTQYF
j_call: TRBJ2-3; v_call: TRBV24-1; d_call: -; clone_size: -; cdr3_nt: TGTGCCACCAGTGCCTTAGGGGTTGGCGGCACAGATACGCAGTATTTT; cdr3_aa: CATSALGVGGTDTQYF
j_call: TRBJ2-1; v_call: TRBV30; d_call: TRBD1; clone_size: -; cdr3_nt: TGTGCCTGGAGTGGACCGGGACAGGGCCACAATGAGCAGTTCTTC; cdr3_aa: CAWSGPGQGHNEQFF
j_call: TRBJ2-6; v_call: TRBV6-5; d_call: -; clone_size: -; cdr3_nt: TGTGCCAGCTTCCCTACTGGGGCCAACGTCCTGACTTTC; cdr3_aa: CASFPTGANVLTF
j_call: TRBJ1-2; v_call: TRBV9; d_call: -; clone_size: -; cdr3_nt: TGTGCCAGCAGCCCACCCTGGGGCGATAACTATGGCTACACCTTC; cdr3_aa: CASSPPWGDNYGYTF
j_call: TRBJ1-5; v_call: TRBV28; d_call: -; clone_size: once; cdr3_nt: TGTGCCAGCCAGGTTGGCAATCAGCCCCAGCATTTT; cdr3_aa: CASQVGNQPQHF
j_call: TRBJ2-7; v_call: TRBV27; d_call: TRBD2; clone_size: once; cdr3_nt: TGTGCCAGCGGAACTAGCGGGAGGTCCTACGAGCAGTACTTC; cdr3_aa: CASGTSGRSYEQYF
j_call: TRBJ1-2; v_call: TRBV7-9; d_call: -; clone_size: -; cdr3_nt: TGTGCCAGCAGCCTGGAGGGGTTAAACTATGGCTACACCTTC; cdr3_aa: CASSLEGLNYGYTF
j_call: TRBJ1-2; v_call: TRBV18; d_call: -; clone_size: -; cdr3_nt: TGTGCCAGCTCACAAGAACAGGGTTTTCAGGATGGCTACACCTTC; cdr3_aa: CASSQEQGFQDGYTF
j_call: TRBJ1-3; v_call: TRBV25-1; d_call: -; clone_size: -; cdr3_nt: TGTGCCAGCAGTGAACCGGGGGGAAACACCATATATTTT; cdr3_aa: CASSEPGGNTIYF
j_call: TRBJ2-1; v_call: TRBV7-8; d_call: TRBD2; clone_size: -; cdr3_nt: TGTGCCAGTAGCTCTAGGGTCGTGGGGGGGGATGAGCAGTTCTTC; cdr3_aa: CASSSRVVGGDEQFF
j_call: TRBJ2-1; v_call: TRBV5-1; d_call: -; clone_size: few; cdr3_nt: TGCGCCAGCAGCTTGGGAGGAACCTCCTACAATGAGCAGTTCTTC; cdr3_aa: CASSLGGTSYNEQFF
j_call: TRBJ2-1; v_call: TRBV2; d_call: -; clone_size: -; cdr3_nt: TGTGCCAGCAGTGATCCGAGGGATCAGCAGTTCTTC; cdr3_aa: CASSDPRDQQFF
j_call: TRBJ1-1; v_call: TRBV6-6; d_call: -; clone_size: -; cdr3_nt: TGTGCCAGCCGCGGGACCGGTAATACTGAAGCTTTCTTT; cdr3_aa: CASRGTGNTEAFF
j_call: TRBJ1-1; v_call: TRBV3-1/TRBV3-2; d_call: TRBD1; clone_size: -; cdr3_nt: TGTGCCAGCAGCCAAGCCGACAGGGGACCTGAAGCTTTCTTT; cdr3_aa: CASSQADRGPEAFF
j_call: TRBJ1-1; v_call: TRBV7-9; d_call: TRBD1; clone_size: once; cdr3_nt: TGTGCCAGCAGCCCGGACAGGGCGAACACTGAAGCTTTCTTT; cdr3_aa: CASSPDRANTEAFF
j_call: TRBJ2-5; v_call: TRBV18; d_call: -; clone_size: -; cdr3_nt: TGTGCCAGCTCACCAGGGGGGAGAGAGACCCAGTACTTC; cdr3_aa: CASSPGGRETQYF
j_call: TRBJ1-2; v_call: TRBV11-2; d_call: -; clone_size: -; cdr3_nt: TGTGCCAGCAGCAAGAGTACGGGGGGCACCTATGGCTACACCTTC; cdr3_aa: CASSKSTGGTYGYTF
j_call: TRBJ1-1; v_call: TRBV3-1/TRBV3-2; d_call: TRBD1; clone_size: -; cdr3_nt: TGTGCCAGCAGCCCTGCCAGGGGGCTTACTGAAGCTTTCTTT; cdr3_aa: CASSPARGLTEAFF
j_call: TRBJ1-3; v_call: TRBV18; d_call: TRBD1; clone_size: -; cdr3_nt: TGTGCCAGCTCACGTACGGGACAGGGAAGGCAACCTGGAAACACCATATATTTT; cdr3_aa: CASSRTGQGRQPGNTIYF
j_call: TRBJ2-1; v_call: TRBV29-1; d_call: -; clone_size: -; cdr3_nt: TGCAGCGTTGAAGGAGGCAGGGGGGCCTACAATGAGCAGTTCTTC; cdr3_aa: CSVEGGRGAYNEQFF
j_call: TRBJ1-3; v_call: TRBV7-9; d_call: -; clone_size: -; cdr3_nt: TGTGCCAGCAGCCCTCCCGGGACTCGCTCTGGAAACACCATATATTTT; cdr3_aa: CASSPPGTRSGNTIYF